The 5 T cell receptor beta chains presented below share a single source sample, sequenced in a study of T-cell memory formation after mild COVID-19. TCRdb fed the 5' RACE reads into MiXCR, producing one record per CDR3 protein. The top ten clones hold 24% of a sample with some 130,000 distinct CDR3 sequences, approximately 26% of them seen once. Sequenced material: PBMCs or a T cell subset sorted from them (not recorded which). The receptors were gathered from an adult woman who had mild COVID-19 (a few samples of this study predate the infection). Cell type and time point are not known.

This chain links TRBV7-9 with TRBJ1-6; tentative D call: TRBD1 (6 bases). CDR1 SEHNR and CDR2 FQNEAQ come from the germline V gene (reference sequence). V was clipped by 4 bases and J by 9 bases, with 16 bases between them. The CDR3 is made up of 15 amino acids. The CDR3 DNA reads TGTGCCAGCAGCTCAACACAGGGACCGGGTTCACCCCTCCACTTT. Translation: CASSSTQGPGSPLHF.

By proportion, this clonotype is medium-sized. The gene calls are TRBV12-3 or TRBV12-4 and TRBJ2-2, with no clear D. CDR3 length: 13 residues. Trimming cost V 6 bases and J 6 bases, with 11 bases left between them. The DNA for the CDR3 is TGTGCCAGCAGCCCGGGCGGCGCCGGGGAGCTGTTTTTT. Its protein is CASSPGGAGELFF.

In this sample, this clonotype turned up a few times. The conserved phenylalanine or tryptophan normally closing the CDR3 is absent here, so this likely arose from a read error. The chain recombines TRBV27 with TRBJ1-1; D not certain. The CDR3 spans 13 residues. Between the trimmed V and J ends, which lost 6 bases and 1 base, there was a span of 9 bases. Germline-derived CDR1 and CDR2 are MNHEY and SMNVEV (reference sequence). CDR3 DNA sequence: TGTGCCAGCAGCCTGGACGGGAACACTGAAGCTTTCCTT. Translating gives CASSLDGNTEAFL.

In its sample, this clonotype was seen a few times. This rearrangement joins TRBV7-9 to TRBJ1-2; no clear D. The CDR3 is 15 amino acids. Trimming cost V 5 bases and J 3 bases, with 16 bases left between them. Germline V gene sequence: CDR1 SEHNR, CDR2 FQNEAQ (reference sequence). Written as DNA, the CDR3 is TGTGCCAGCAGCAATCCTGACACGTTCGACTATGGCTACACCTTC. It translates to CASSNPDTFDYGYTF.

This clonotype was seen more than once but under ten times. This chain joins TRBV4-1 and TRBJ2-2, with 8 bases matching TRBD1. The CDR3 spans 15 residues. Germline CDR1 and CDR2: MGHRA and YSYEKL. The junction had 8 bases not matched to a gene; V was cut back by 5 bases and J by 6 bases. The chain's CDR3 is CASSVDRASSGELFF. In nucleotides, the CDR3 is TGCGCCAGCAGCGTGGACAGGGCATCATCCGGGGAGCTGTTTTTT.